A single sample is the source of the 21 T cell receptor beta chains below, sequenced in a study of control samples from healthy donors and cancer patients. Sequencing used immunoSEQ multiplex PCR; TCRdb keeps in-frame clones, though not all of them. The sample includes approximately 210,000 clones, roughly nine tenths seen only once; the top ten take about 2%. The sequencing input was blood. Every receptor here comes from a man in his thirties or forties in good health.

V usage is TRBV25-1 and J usage is TRBJ1-2; D call uncertain. CDR1 is MGHDK and CDR2 is SYGVNS in the germline V gene. V was cut by 4 bases and J by 4 bases, with 19 bases left in between. This CDR3 is 16 amino acids long. CDR3 sequence: CASSGSTMLRGYGYTF. For the CDR3, the DNA is TGTGCCAGCAGTGGAAGCACAATGTTGAGAGGCTATGGCTACACCTTC.

CDR3 nucleotides: TGCGCCAGCAGTGAGTCGCTAGCGGGTGGGTTTACGCAGTATTTT. Protein: CASSESLAGGFTQYF. This chain links TRBV10-2 with TRBJ2-3; TRBD2 matches 8 bases. Germline values: CDR1 WSHSY, CDR2 SAAADI. The CDR3 spans 15 residues. V trimming: 0 bases; J trimming: 8 bases; junction bases outside the gene matches: 7.

V gene TRBV3-1 (or the pseudogene TRBV3-2) combines with J gene TRBJ1-5; D unclear. This CDR3 is built from 14 residues. V lost 1 base and J 3 bases, leaving 7 bases between the germline ends. Germline V gene data show CDR1 as LGHDT and CDR2 as YNNKEL (reference sequence). Here the CDR3 reads CASSQGRVNQPQHF. The CDR3, as DNA: TGTGCCAGCAGCCAAGGGAGGGTCAATCAGCCCCAGCATTTT.

The chain couples TRBV11-2 to TRBJ1-3; D unresolved. CDR1 and CDR2 from the germline V gene are SGHAT and FQNNGV. The CDR3 extends over 13 amino acids. V lost 1 base and J 5 bases, leaving 6 bases between the germline ends. CDR3 sequence: CASSLGWRNTIYF. In DNA, the CDR3 is TGTGCCAGCAGCTTAGGATGGAGAAACACCATATATTTT.

This chain uses TRBV14 with TRBJ2-7, with D maybe TRBD2 (7 bases). The length of the CDR3 is 15 residues. Germline-derived CDR1 and CDR2 are SGHDN and FVKESK. The DNA of the CDR3 is TGTGCTCTCCTAGAGGGGGGGGTAATCTCCTACGAGCAGTACTTC. Protein product: CALLEGGVISYEQYF.

The genes are TRBV9 and TRBJ1-3; the D gene is possibly TRBD1 (6 bases). The CDR3 contains 16 residues. Germline V gene data show CDR1 as SGDLS and CDR2 as YYNGEE. Trimming removed 2 bases at V and 4 bases at J, with 16 bases between. The CDR3, as DNA: TGTGCCAGCAGCGTCGACCCCTCAGGGGACGGAAACACCATATATTTT. Amino acids: CASSVDPSGDGNTIYF.

The chain joins TRBV10-2 to TRBJ2-7; weak D call: TRBD2 (7 bases). V was trimmed by 6 bases and J by 0 bases, leaving 15 bases between them. The germline gives CDR1 WSHSY, CDR2 SAAADI. This CDR3 has 15 amino acids. The CDR3 nucleotides read TGCGCCAGCAGAGGACAGTTAGCGGGCTCCTACGAGCAGTACTTC. Translating it yields CASRGQLAGSYEQYF.

The CDR3: CAITPSFTSTNTEAFF. The CDR3 coding sequence is TGTGCCATCACTCCGAGTTTCACTAGCACAAACACTGAAGCTTTCTTT. The rearrangement joins TRBV10-3 to TRBJ1-1; unclear D gene. CDR1 and CDR2 from the germline V gene are ENHRY and SYGVKD. CDR3 length equals 16 residues. The ends were cut back, 7 bases at V and 2 bases at J, with 20 bases in the middle.

This clone was seen more than once but under ten times. The sample carries other DNA sequences with the same CDR3. The chain joins TRBV5-6 to TRBJ1-3; 7 bases fit TRBD1. The germline CDR1 and CDR2 sequences are SGHDT and YYEEEE. This CDR3 is 17 amino acids long. The V and J ends lost 3 bases and 0 bases, in that order; junction bases with no gene match: 9. The CDR3 coding sequence is TGTGCCAGCAGCTCTCCTCCCGGGACAGCCTCTGGAAACACCATATATTTT. Its translation is CASSSPPGTASGNTIYF.

This rearrangement joins TRBV2 to TRBJ2-2; TRBD2 aligns across 8 bases. The V segment lost 9 bases and the J segment 5 bases; nucleotides outside the gene matches: 8. CDR3 length equals 14 residues. Germline V CDR1 and CDR2: SNHLY, FYNNEI. This CDR3 is CASLAGGRTGELFF. As DNA, the CDR3 is TGTGCCAGTCTGGCGGGGGGCCGGACCGGGGAGCTGTTTTTT.

The chain carries TRBV5-1 and TRBJ1-4; the D gene is possibly TRBD1 (5 bases). Germline-derived CDR1 and CDR2 are SGHRS and YFSETQ. V was pared by 3 bases and J by 2 bases, with 11 bases between. The CDR3 length is 15 residues. The CDR3: CASSSRESTNEKLFF. The CDR3 DNA reads as TGCGCCAGCAGCTCCAGGGAGTCGACTAATGAAAAACTGTTTTTT.

This clone is a singleton in its sample. At one end, the junction sequence differs from germline, possibly due to a read error. The chain uses TRBV3-1 (or the pseudogene TRBV3-2) and TRBJ1-1; tentatively, D is TRBD1 (6 bases). This CDR3 region has 10 residues. Per germline, CDR1 LGHDT and CDR2 YNNKEL (reference sequence). The CDR3 nucleotides read TGTGCCAGCAGCTTCCGGACAGAGCTCTTT. Residues: CASSFRTELF.

The J gene is TRBJ1-2, the V gene TRBV5-6, with a weak D call TRBD1 (5 bases). The CDR3 spans 13 residues. Germline CDR1 reads SGHDT; CDR2 reads YYEEEE. V shed 0 bases and J shed 4 bases, with 7 bases lying between them. The CDR3 is CASSLDRTYGYTF. The CDR3 DNA is TGTGCCAGCAGCTTGGACAGGACCTATGGCTACACCTTC.

J is TRBJ1-1 and V is TRBV7-8; D remains ambiguous. V was pared by 0 bases and J by 0 bases, with 2 bases between. Germline CDR1 reads SGHVS; CDR2 reads FQNEAQ. The CDR3 is 13 amino acids. For the CDR3, the DNA is TGTGCCAGCAGCTTAGCGCTGAACACTGAAGCTTTCTTT. Amino acids: CASSLALNTEAFF.

V gene TRBV11-3 combines with J gene TRBJ2-3, with D tentatively TRBD1 (5 bases). This CDR3 is 14 amino acids long. Trimming left V 5 bases short and J 5 bases short, with 14 bases between. The germline V gene has CDR1 SGHNT and CDR2 YENEEA. DNA of the CDR3: TGTGCCAGCAGCCACCGTCAAAGGGGAGATACGCAGTATTTT. Amino acids: CASSHRQRGDTQYF.

The chain joins TRBV7-9 to TRBJ2-1, with D possibly TRBD2 on 7 matching bases. CDR3 length equals 17 residues. Germline-derived CDR1 and CDR2 are SEHNR and FQNEAQ (reference sequence). V shed 5 bases and J shed 0 bases, with 17 bases lying between them. CDR3 nucleotides: TGTGCCAGCAGCCCTGTGCGGGGGCGGAGCTCCTACAATGAGCAGTTCTTC. Translated, it gives CASSPVRGRSSYNEQFF.

The V call is TRBV19, the J call TRBJ1-1; possibly TRBD1 for D (6 bases). The CDR3 has 17 residues. Germline V CDR1 and CDR2: LNHDA, SQIVND (reference sequence). Trimming shortened V by 5 bases and J by 4 bases, and 23 bases separated the two germline ends. The CDR3 nucleotides are TGTGCCAGTAGTCCAGGAGGGGGGCGGAGGTCGGTCACTGAAGCTTTCTTT. This codes for CASSPGGGRRSVTEAFF.

The chain employs TRBV7-9 and TRBJ1-2; no clear D. This CDR3 has 14 residues. Germline assignment: CDR1 SEHNR and CDR2 FQNEAQ (reference sequence). Between the trimmed V and J ends, which lost 7 bases and 6 bases, there was a span of 18 bases. The CDR3 loop is CASTILNRADGYTF. CDR3 in DNA: TGTGCCAGCACCATCCTGAACCGGGCGGATGGCTACACCTTC.

The V call is TRBV18, the J call TRBJ1-1, with unresolved D. The CDR3 has 16 residues. Germline loops: CDR1 KGHSH, CDR2 LQKENI. Trimming took 0 bases from V and 0 from J, leaving 11 bases between them. The CDR3 is CASSPPSGTMNTEAFF. As DNA, the CDR3 is TGTGCCAGCTCACCACCGTCGGGCACCATGAACACTGAAGCTTTCTTT.

Only a few counts were recorded for this clone. The chain has TRBV10-1 and TRBJ1-4, with D possibly matching TRBD1 (5 bases). The V gene lost 8 bases and the J gene lost 8 bases, with 15 bases spanning the gap. The germline gives CDR1 WNHNN, CDR2 SYGVQD (reference sequence). The CDR3 covers 13 residues. The DNA of the CDR3 is TGCGCCAGCGGTCGAGGGGCGGGGGAAAAACTGTTTTTT. This gives the protein CASGRGAGEKLFF.

The chain links TRBV5-1 to TRBJ1-1, with D possibly matching TRBD1 (5 bases). The CDR3 consists of 14 residues. Germline-derived CDR1 and CDR2 are SGHRS and YFSETQ. The V end lost 1 base, the J end lost 0 bases, and 7 bases lay between the germline ends. The CDR3 DNA reads as TGCGCCAGCAGCTTGTGGGGACTGAACACTGAAGCTTTCTTT. Protein: CASSLWGLNTEAFF.